This note documents a single TCR beta chain sequence. As yet, its antigen is unknown. The CDR3 has 15 amino acids. The data stem from a study of shared clonotypes between healthy human individuals. Findings and limits, study-wide: Memory subsets generally showed lower estimated richness than naive subsets.

Produced via immunoSEQ multiplex PCR; TCRdb's table is partial and in-frame only. The sample yields 2,500,000 or so clones, approximately 94% seen once. This chain joins TRBV21-1 and TRBJ1-2; the table's D gene call, TRBD1, was not cross checked with the DNA. TRBV21-1 is a documented pseudogene. Source material: naive CD4+ T cells from PBMCs. The subset: CD45RA+ positively selected. The sequence was collected from a young man in good health. Some clones in this sample may be carry-over from other donors' samples. The DNA of the CDR3 is TGTGCCAGCAGCTTCAGACAGGGGGAGCCCTATGGCTACACCTTC. It codes for CASSFRQGEPYGYTF.